This note documents a single T cell receptor beta chain sequence. Its antigen is unknown. The table came from immunoSEQ multiplex PCR; TCRdb's copy has only in-frame clones and leaves some out. The sample consists of about 70,000 clones, about 94% of them appearing once. Germline values: CDR1 MNHEY, CDR2 SMNVEV (reference sequence). The V end was cut by 1 base, the J end by 4 bases, with 15 bases between. This CDR3 is 16 amino acids long. The data are from a study of T cell clonotyping in hematopoietic cell transplantation. Study-wide points: No sorting was done, leaving CD4 and CD8 contributions mixed.

This rearrangement joins TRBV27 to TRBJ2-3, with D perhaps given as TRBD1 or TRBD2 (5 bases each). Sequenced: peripheral blood mononuclear cells. The source is a man in his fifties or sixties in good health. Some clones in this sample may be carry-over from other donors' samples. The CDR3 bases are TGTGCCAGCAGTTTATTAGCGAGCAGGGTGTCAGATACGCAGTATTTT. As protein: CASSLLASRVSDTQYF.